The next 32 T cell receptor beta chains were all read from a single sample in a study of regulatory T cells in long-lasting Graves disease (dated by TCRdb to the early 2020s). The method was multiplex PCR. TCRdb names Illumina HiSeq 4000 as the instrument used. TCR beta libraries were built with iRepertoire HTBI primers and Arm-PCR amplification of CDR3 regions. TCRdb redid the processing of the public reads, applying fastp at Q25 and MiXCR, and retained in-frame beta chains. Each record represents a unique CDR3 protein, reported with the most common genes and DNA among its rows. Counted in this sample were approximately 400,000 distinct CDR3 sequences; 15% of them appeared once. The leading ten clones occupy roughly 8% of the sample. The intended sense of this specimen's time point label: newly diagnosed GD, antithyroid drugs for less than 3 months. For both TCR sequencing and RNA sequencing, RNA was extracted from PBMCs in TRIzol.

This sample also belongs to another study, concerning T cells in Graves' hyperthyroidism and ophthalmopathy.

This sample comprised peripheral blood mononuclear cells (PBMCs), obtained at new diagnosis, from a patient treated with antithyroid drugs. The receptors come from a middle-aged woman with Graves disease. Donor details come from another sample of the same person, matched by shared clones.

This clonotype was seen repeatedly, ten times or more. J is TRBJ2-5 and V is TRBV12-3 or TRBV12-4, with no clear D. V was trimmed by 2 bases and J by 5 bases, leaving 15 bases between them. The CDR3 contains 15 residues. CDR3 amino acids: CASSLWSGMWETQYF. The CDR3 region has the DNA TGTGCCAGCAGTTTATGGAGTGGCATGTGGGAGACCCAGTACTTC.

J is TRBJ1-2 and V is TRBV18, with a possible D match to TRBD1 (5 bases). Trimming stripped 3 bases from V and 2 bases from J, with 10 bases between. The CDR3 has 14 amino acids. In germline, CDR1 is KGHSH, CDR2 LQKENI. CDR3 sequence: CASSPNSGNYGYTF. CDR3 nucleotide sequence: TGTGCCAGCTCACCGAATTCAGGGAACTATGGCTACACCTTC.

Note on this clonotype: Since no conserved phenylalanine or tryptophan closes the CDR3, a read error is the likely cause. V and J are TRBV6-2 or TRBV6-3 and TRBJ2-5, with TRBD1 matching 10 bases. The CDR3 spans 14 residues. The junction had 5 bases not matched to a gene; V was cut back by 7 bases and J by 3 bases. CDR1 is MNHEY and CDR2 is SVGEGT in the germline V gene. The CDR3 sequence: CASIAGTGEETQYL. Here the CDR3 DNA reads TGTGCCAGCATTGCCGGGACAGGGGAAGAGACCCAGTACCTC.

This clonotype was recorded at least ten times. The chain uses TRBV20-1 and TRBJ2-1; D is ambiguous. The CDR3 is 14 amino acids. Between the trimmed V and J ends, which lost 1 base and 3 bases, there was a span of 10 bases. Germline loops: CDR1 DFQATT, CDR2 SNEGSKA (reference sequence). The CDR3 sequence is CSARVGSHYNEQFF. The DNA for the CDR3 is TGCAGTGCTAGAGTGGGGTCCCACTACAATGAGCAGTTCTTC.

The chain employs TRBV4-1 and TRBJ2-7; 8 bases map to TRBD2. Trimming at V came to 1 base and at J to 2 bases, leaving 4 bases not matched to a gene. This CDR3 is built from 15 residues. Germline V gives CDR1 MGHRA, CDR2 YSYEKL. CDR3: CASSQGPAGAYEQYF. The CDR3 DNA follows: TGCGCCAGCAGCCAAGGGCCAGCGGGGGCCTACGAGCAGTACTTC.

There are many counts of this clonotype. The genes are TRBV27 and TRBJ2-7, with 11 bases matching TRBD1. Germline CDR1 and CDR2: MNHEY and SMNVEV (reference sequence). The CDR3 is made up of 14 amino acids. The J segment lost 3 bases and the V segment lost 6 bases, leaving 4 bases of the junction unmatched. The CDR3 is CASRDRGPFYEQYF. The DNA of the CDR3 is TGTGCCAGCAGGGACAGGGGGCCCTTCTACGAGCAGTACTTC.

This clonotype was seen ten or more times. DNA of the CDR3: TGTGCCAGCAGCTTCATGGGGGAGGGGTACGAGCAGTACTTC. Residues: CASSFMGEGYEQYF. The V and J genes are TRBV7-2 and TRBJ2-7, with 7 bases fitting TRBD2. Unmatched junction bases numbered 6, after V lost 3 bases and J lost 4 bases. The CDR3 extends over 14 amino acids. Looked up from germline, CDR1 is SGHTA and CDR2 is FQGNSA. Full variable domain (outside the CDR3, taken from reference TRBV7-2 and TRBJ2-7): GAGVSQSPSNKVTEKGKDVELRCDPISGHTALYWYRQSLGQGLEFLIYFQGNSAPDKSGLPSDRFSAERTGGSVSTLTIQRTQQEDSAVYLCASSFMGEGYEQYFGPGTRLTVT.

This clonotype was observed many times. The rearrangement links TRBV6-1 to TRBJ1-6; D remains ambiguous. Looked up from germline, CDR1 is MNHNS and CDR2 is SASEGT. The CDR3 runs to 14 residues. Trimming pared 7 bases from V and 9 bases from J, leaving 16 bases between. CDR3 protein: CASTKGGVGSPLHF. The DNA of the CDR3 is TGTGCCAGCACTAAGGGCGGGGTTGGTTCACCCCTCCACTTT.

This clonotype was detected many times. The J gene is TRBJ2-5, the V gene TRBV2; 14 bases align to TRBD2. CDR1 is SNHLY, CDR2 FYNNEI, per germline. J lost 3 bases, V lost 7 bases, and 7 bases had no gene match. CDR3 length equals 16 residues. CDR3 DNA: TGTGCCAGCACTAAACCGGGACTAGCGGGAGAAGAGACCCAGTACTTC. Translated, it gives CASTKPGLAGEETQYF.

This clonotype has at least ten counts. The chain joins TRBV7-3 to TRBJ1-4; D remains unclear. CDR1 is SGHTA and CDR2 is FQGTGA in the germline V gene. V was cut by 5 bases and J by 4 bases, with 8 bases left in between. The CDR3 is 13 residues long. CDR3 nucleotides: TGTGCCAGCAGCCGTGCCCATAATGAAAAACTGTTTTTT. Translating gives CASSRAHNEKLFF.

V usage is TRBV19 and J usage is TRBJ2-5; D tentatively fits TRBD1 or TRBD2 (5 bases each). V was pared by 3 bases and J by 4 bases, with 12 bases between. The germline CDR1 and CDR2 sequences are LNHDA and SQIVND (reference sequence). This CDR3 is 14 amino acids long. This CDR3 is CASSIRGQGETQYF. The DNA for the CDR3 is TGTGCCAGTAGTATTAGAGGGCAGGGAGAGACCCAGTACTTC.

This clonotype was observed at least ten times. The J gene is TRBJ2-2, the V gene TRBV7-2; maybe TRBD2 (6 bases). Trimming removed 1 base at V and 2 bases at J, with 11 bases between. Germline V gives CDR1 SGHTA, CDR2 FQGNSA. The CDR3 sequence is 16 residues long. The CDR3: CASSLGLGQNTGELFF. DNA for the CDR3: TGTGCCAGCAGCTTAGGACTAGGGCAAAACACCGGGGAGCTGTTTTTT.

Notes on this clonotype: A single base separates this from a much larger clone, so it may be a read error. The chain recombines TRBV3-1 with TRBJ1-1; D is ambiguous. The V end was cut by 2 bases, the J end by 3 bases, with 7 bases between. This CDR3 is 13 amino acids long. CDR1 and CDR2 (germline): LGHDT, YNNKEL (reference sequence). CDR3 residues: CASSQMRYTEAFF. CDR3 bases: TGTGCCAGCAGCCAAATGAGGTACACTGAAGCTTTCTTT.

Here the CDR3 reads CASSSTGINEQYF. CDR3 bases: TGTGCCAGCAGCTCCACAGGGATCAACGAGCAGTACTTC. This chain joins TRBV5-5 and TRBJ2-7; a weak D match, TRBD1 (6 bases). The ends were cut back, 3 bases at V and 5 bases at J, with 12 bases in the middle. Germline V gene sequence: CDR1 SGHKS, CDR2 YYEKEE (reference sequence). The CDR3 length is 13 residues.

Ten or more counts support this clonotype. The chain recombines TRBV11-2 with TRBJ1-6; D unclear. Trimming took off 0 bases at V and 8 bases at J, with 5 bases between the two ends. CDR3 length equals 13 residues. Germline-derived CDR1 and CDR2 are SGHAT and FQNNGV. CDR3 nucleotide sequence: TGTGCCAGCAGCTTAGACGGCTATTCACCCCTCCACTTT. Its protein product is CASSLDGYSPLHF.

This clonotype was found a few times. This sequence joins TRBV10-3 and TRBJ2-7; no clear D gene. CDR1 and CDR2 (germline): ENHRY, SYGVKD. Trimming stripped 2 bases from V and 2 bases from J, with 4 bases between. This CDR3 comprises 12 residues. The CDR3 DNA is TGTGCCATCAGTGAGAACGCCTACGAGCAGTACTTC. Translating gives CAISENAYEQYF.

Ten or more counts support this clonotype. This sequence joins TRBV29-1 and TRBJ2-7; TRBD1 agrees at 8 bases. The CDR3 is made up of 15 amino acids. The germline V gene encodes CDR1 SQVTM and CDR2 ANQGSEA. The V and J ends lost 1 base and 3 bases, in that order; junction bases with no gene match: 8. CDR3 bases: TGCAGCGTTGAAGGGGTAGGACAGGGTAACTACGAGCAGTACTTC. Translation gives CSVEGVGQGNYEQYF.

This clonotype was picked up many times. The chain joins TRBV11-2 to TRBJ2-1; perhaps TRBD1 as D (6 bases). The CDR3 length is 13 residues. V was cut by 6 bases and J by 4 bases, with 10 bases left in between. Germline-derived CDR1 and CDR2 are SGHAT and FQNNGV. The CDR3 spells CASRRDIYNEQFF. The CDR3 DNA sequence: TGTGCCAGCAGGAGGGACATATACAATGAGCAGTTCTTC. The entire variable domain, with the rest obtained from reference TRBV11-2 and TRBJ2-1, is as follows: EAGVAQSPRYKIIEKRQSVAFWCNPISGHATLYWYQQILGQGPKLLIQFQNNGVVDDSQLPKDRFSAERLKGVDSTLKIQPAKLEDSAVYLCASRRDIYNEQFFGPGTRLTVL.

This clonotype occurred a few times. The gene calls are TRBV11-2 and TRBJ2-7; D not certain. Trimming shortened V by 2 bases and J by 0 bases, and 14 bases separated the two germline ends. In germline, CDR1 is SGHAT, CDR2 FQNNGV. This CDR3 is 16 amino acids long. CDR3 loop: CASSLHPLSSSYEQYF. CDR3 in DNA: TGTGCCAGCAGCTTACATCCCCTATCGAGCTCCTACGAGCAGTACTTC.

J is TRBJ2-1 and V is TRBV5-1; 9 positions match TRBD1. Germline assignment: CDR1 SGHRS and CDR2 YFSETQ. Trimming took 5 bases from V and 0 from J; bases not matched to a gene: 3. This CDR3 has 15 residues. The CDR3 reads CASRQGQGSYNEQFF. The CDR3 region has the DNA TGCGCCAGCAGACAGGGACAGGGCTCCTACAATGAGCAGTTCTTC.

A word on this clonotype: A read error is possible here, since a much larger clone lies one base away. This rearrangement joins TRBV19 to TRBJ2-3; D is possibly TRBD1 or TRBD2 (5 bases each). Germline CDR1 and CDR2: LNHDA and SQIVND (reference sequence). Trimming took off 6 bases at V and 4 bases at J, with 17 bases between the two ends. The CDR3 covers 15 residues. For the CDR3, the DNA is TGTGCCAGTAGACTCGGGGACCCTAGCTCAGATACGCAGTATTTT. Amino acids: CASRLGDPSSDTQYF.

This clonotype has a handful of counts. The V gene is TRBV6-9, the J gene TRBJ2-2; D is ambiguous. Trimming left V 3 bases short and J 1 base short, with 15 bases between. This CDR3 has 17 residues. Germline V CDR1 and CDR2: MNHGY, SVAAGI. The CDR3 reads CASSYPRTKGNTGELFF. The CDR3 DNA sequence: TGTGCCAGCAGTTACCCACGAACTAAAGGGAACACCGGGGAGCTGTTTTTT.

Many counts were recorded for this clonotype. The rearrangement joins TRBV2 to TRBJ2-3; D uncertain. This CDR3 spans 12 amino acids. Per germline, CDR1 SNHLY and CDR2 FYNNEI. Between the trimmed V and J ends, which lost 6 bases and 2 bases, there was a span of 6 bases. The CDR3 loop is CASRPDTDTQYF. The CDR3 bases are TGTGCCAGCAGGCCAGACACAGATACGCAGTATTTT.

This clonotype was recorded a few times. As DNA, the CDR3 is TGTGCCAGTAGGGGGACAGGGGGGACCTACGAGCAGTACTTC. Protein product: CASRGTGGTYEQYF. The rearrangement links TRBV19 to TRBJ2-7; 11 positions agree with TRBD1. The CDR3 length is 14 residues. J was trimmed by 2 bases and V by 6 bases; bases with no gene match: 3. Per the germline V gene, CDR1 is LNHDA and CDR2 is SQIVND (reference sequence).

A few counts support this clonotype. This rearrangement joins TRBV11-2 to TRBJ1-3; 10 bases match TRBD1. The CDR3 is made up of 14 amino acids. J gave up 6 bases and V 4 bases, and 3 bases lay outside the gene matches. Germline V gene lookup returns CDR1 SGHAT and CDR2 FQNNGV. CDR3 DNA: TGTGCCAGCAGCTGGGGACAGGGGTTAAACACCATATATTTT. Its translation: CASSWGQGLNTIYF.

At least ten counts were recorded for this clonotype. CDR3 amino acids: CSARDPGTGSSETQYF. CDR3 nucleotides: TGCAGTGCTAGAGATCCCGGGACAGGGAGTAGTGAGACCCAGTACTTC. V usage is TRBV20-1 and J usage is TRBJ2-5, with TRBD1 identical over 9 bases. This CDR3 region has 16 residues. The junction had 10 bases not matched to a gene; V was cut back by 0 bases and J by 5 bases. Per the germline V gene, CDR1 is DFQATT and CDR2 is SNEGSKA (reference sequence).

This clonotype was recorded many times. The rearrangement uses TRBV6-5 and TRBJ2-3; 12 nucleotides line up with TRBD2. The CDR3 has 17 residues. V shed 3 bases, J shed 0 bases, and the junction held 4 bases outside the gene matches. Germline CDR1 is MNHEY and CDR2 is SVGAGI. The CDR3 loop reads CASSYIGTSGSTDTQYF. In DNA form, the CDR3 reads TGTGCCAGCAGTTATATCGGGACTAGCGGGAGCACAGATACGCAGTATTTT.

This clonotype was counted many times. The chain joins TRBV20-1 to TRBJ2-3; possibly TRBD2 for D (5 bases). This CDR3 has 15 residues. Germline V gene lookup returns CDR1 DFQATT and CDR2 SNEGSKA (reference sequence). With 4 bases removed from V and 2 bases from J, the gap between germline ends came to 16 bases. For the CDR3, the DNA is TGCAGTGCTACCTTCCTAGCAGATCCCACAGATACGCAGTATTTT. This gives the protein CSATFLADPTDTQYF.

This clonotype occurred many times. This sequence joins TRBV12-3 or TRBV12-4 and TRBJ1-1; weak D call: TRBD1 (5 bases). V was cut by 6 bases and J by 4 bases, with 12 bases left in between. This CDR3 contains 13 residues. For the CDR3, the DNA is TGTGCCAGCAGAACCTCAGGGTCCACTGAAGCTTTCTTT. It encodes CASRTSGSTEAFF.

This clonotype showed up many times. The genes are TRBV2 and TRBJ1-2; D ambiguous. Germline V gene data show CDR1 as SNHLY and CDR2 as FYNNEI. V lost 3 bases, J lost 7 bases, and 6 bases lay in between. CDR3 length equals 11 residues. The CDR3 DNA follows: TGTGCCAGCAGTGAGAGGGTTGGCTACACCTTC. Translation gives CASSERVGYTF.

The chain has TRBV20-1 and TRBJ2-3, with TRBD2 identical over 12 bases. The CDR3 covers 16 residues. CDR1 is DFQATT, CDR2 SNEGSKA, per germline (reference sequence). After removal of 5 bases from V and 0 bases from J, the junction contained 6 bases not matched to a gene. CDR3 loop: CSALGLAGHSTDTQYF. CDR3 nucleotide sequence: TGCAGTGCTCTAGGACTAGCGGGGCATAGCACAGATACGCAGTATTTT.

In its sample, this clonotype was seen many times. CDR3 residues: CASSLMNTEAFF. CDR3 coding DNA: TGTGCCAGCAGCTTAATGAACACTGAAGCTTTCTTT. The chain carries TRBV11-2 and TRBJ1-1; D is unresolved. In germline, CDR1 is SGHAT, CDR2 FQNNGV. V was trimmed by 2 bases and J by 0 bases, leaving 1 base between them. The CDR3 extends over 12 amino acids.